These 18 T cell receptor beta chains came from one sample sequenced in a study of cytomegalovirus exposure and HLA in healthy donors. PCR amplification relied on 60 Vbeta primers (plus 13 Jbeta primers). The repertoire was sequenced with immunoSEQ multiplex PCR; TCRdb's copy has only in-frame clones and lacks some. The data show under 200,000 clones, about 80% seen once. The sample comprised PBMCs. These TCRs come from a woman in her thirties or forties in good health and CMV-seronegative.

The chain is built from TRBV18 and TRBJ1-5, with 11 bases identical to TRBD1. V dropped 1 base and J dropped 4; count of bases not matched to a gene: 9. Germline loops: CDR1 KGHSH, CDR2 LQKENI. The CDR3 has 18 amino acids. This CDR3 reads CASSPLGPGQGGNQPQHF. The CDR3, as DNA: TGTGCCAGCTCACCACTCGGCCCGGGACAGGGGGGGAATCAGCCCCAGCATTTT. The variable domain in full, with the rest retrieved from reference TRBV18 and TRBJ1-5, is NAGVMQNPRHLVRRRGQEARLRCSPMKGHSHVYWYRQLPEEGLKFMVYLQKENIIDESGMPKERFSAEFPKEGPSILRIQQVVRGDSAAYFCASSPLGPGQGGNQPQHFGDGTRLSIL.

The chain combines TRBV7-2 with TRBJ2-1; possible D gene TRBD1, 6 bases. Germline V lookup: CDR1 SGHTA, CDR2 FQGNSA. The ends were cut back, 5 bases at V and 2 bases at J, with 16 bases in the middle. The CDR3 loop spans 16 amino acids. The CDR3 here is CASSPRGSQAYNEQFF. CDR3 nucleotides: TGTGCCAGCAGCCCAAGGGGGAGTCAGGCCTACAATGAGCAGTTCTTC.

V is TRBV19 and J is TRBJ2-7, with 8 positions matching TRBD1. CDR1 and CDR2 from the germline V gene are LNHDA and SQIVND (reference sequence). The CDR3 is 15 amino acids. Trimming removed 6 bases from V and 2 bases from J; junction bases left unmatched: 9. The CDR3 nucleotides read TGTGCCAGTAGCTTAGGACAGGGCTTAACCTACGAGCAGTACTTC. This translates into CASSLGQGLTYEQYF.

The chain is built from TRBV15 and TRBJ2-7; perhaps TRBD1 as D (6 bases). Germline V lookup: CDR1 LNHNV, CDR2 YYDKDF (reference sequence). CDR3 size: 13 residues. Trimming shortened V by 1 base and J by 7 bases, and 11 bases separated the two germline ends. This CDR3 is CATSRGNREEQYF. In DNA, the CDR3 is TGTGCCACCAGCAGAGGGAACAGGGAAGAGCAGTACTTC.

The chain couples TRBV9 to TRBJ1-2; 9 nucleotides match TRBD1. The CDR3 consists of 16 residues. The germline V gene encodes CDR1 SGDLS and CDR2 YYNGEE. Trimming at V came to 0 bases and at J to 7 bases, leaving 10 bases not matched to a gene. Here the CDR3 reads CASSVARGTGRCGYTF. In DNA form, the CDR3 reads TGTGCCAGCAGCGTAGCTCGTGGGACAGGGAGGTGTGGCTACACCTTC.

The V gene is TRBV7-2, the J gene TRBJ1-2; 10 positions match TRBD1. Trimming at V came to 5 bases and at J to 8 bases, leaving 14 bases not matched to a gene. The CDR3 runs to 16 residues. Germline V gives CDR1 SGHTA, CDR2 FQGNSA. The CDR3, as DNA: TGTGCCAGCAGCCCGCCAAGACAGGGGGCTTTTGGCGGCTACACCTTC. Protein: CASSPPRQGAFGGYTF.

The chain uses TRBV7-2 and TRBJ2-4; D not resolved. The ends were cut back, 1 base at V and 0 bases at J, with 13 bases in the middle. CDR1 and CDR2 from the germline V gene are SGHTA and FQGNSA. The CDR3 is 17 residues long. CDR3 loop: CASSLDGAPLAKNIQYF. The CDR3 DNA sequence: TGTGCCAGCAGCTTAGATGGAGCCCCGTTAGCCAAAAACATTCAGTACTTC. The full variable domain, with the rest looked up from reference TRBV7-2 and TRBJ2-4, is GAGVSQSPSNKVTEKGKDVELRCDPISGHTALYWYRQSLGQGLEFLIYFQGNSAPDKSGLPSDRFSAERTGGSVSTLTIQRTQQEDSAVYLCASSLDGAPLAKNIQYFGAGTRLSVL.

Only one count was recorded for this clone. This chain joins TRBV6-1 and TRBJ1-2; a weak D match, TRBD1 (6 bases). The CDR3 spans 15 residues. Germline CDR1 and CDR2: MNHNS and SASEGT. Trimming stripped 7 bases from V and 5 bases from J, with 20 bases between. The DNA for the CDR3 is TGTGCCAGCAAATCAACCTTCCAGGACAGTTATGGCTACACCTTC. It yields the protein CASKSTFQDSYGYTF.

The chain combines TRBV5-1 with TRBJ2-6; unclear D gene. There are 16 residues in the CDR3. CDR1 is SGHRS and CDR2 is YFSETQ in the germline V gene. V shed 4 bases and J shed 2 bases, with 13 bases lying between them. The CDR3 reads CASSILDIPGANVLTF. Written as DNA, the CDR3 is TGCGCCAGCAGCATCCTCGACATACCTGGGGCCAACGTCCTGACTTTC.

The chain joins TRBV29-1 to TRBJ2-4; 9 nucleotides line up with TRBD1. CDR3 length equals 12 residues. The V gene's germline CDR1 is SQVTM and CDR2 ANQGSEA. Germline trimming cut 7 bases from V and 6 bases from J; bases unmatched to any gene: 4. DNA of the CDR3: TGCAGCGCACGACAGGGGGTAAACATTCAGTACTTC. It codes for CSARQGVNIQYF.

CDR3 coding DNA: TGCGCCAGCAGCCTCGACAGCTCCTACGAGCAGTACTTC. Its protein product is CASSLDSSYEQYF. This chain uses TRBV4-1 with TRBJ2-7; D possibly corresponds to TRBD1 (5 bases). Germline values: CDR1 MGHRA, CDR2 YSYEKL. The V gene lost 4 bases and the J gene lost 0 bases, with 7 bases spanning the gap. The CDR3 consists of 13 residues.

This clone was seen a few times. The CDR3 region has the DNA TGTGCCAGCAGGCAGGGCCTCGCAACTAATGAAAAACTGTTTTTT. Its translation is CASRQGLATNEKLFF. The rearrangement links TRBV6-5 to TRBJ1-4; a weak D match, TRBD1 (5 bases). This CDR3 contains 15 residues. Germline V lookup: CDR1 MNHEY, CDR2 SVGAGI. Trimming stripped 6 bases from V and 0 bases from J, with 11 bases between.

The chain carries TRBV6-6 and TRBJ1-2, with TRBD1 matching over 9 bases. The V gene end was trimmed by 10 bases and the J gene end by 8 bases; junction bases not matched to a gene: 5. The length of the CDR3 is 11 residues. The germline gives CDR1 MNHNY, CDR2 SVGAGI (reference sequence). CDR3 protein: CATLTGGGYTF. In DNA form, the CDR3 reads TGTGCCACCCTAACAGGGGGCGGCTACACCTTC.

The chain combines TRBV28 with TRBJ1-1; 8 bases are shared with TRBD1. V dropped 5 bases and J dropped 5; count of bases not matched to a gene: 4. The CDR3 runs to 13 residues. Germline V gene lookup returns CDR1 MDHEN and CDR2 SYDVKM. The CDR3 coding sequence is TGTGCCAGCAGTCTGTACAGGGGGACTGAAGCTTTCTTT. Translation: CASSLYRGTEAFF.

This clone came up a few times. The genes are TRBV5-5 and TRBJ1-4, with 7 bases matching TRBD1. Germline CDR1 reads SGHKS; CDR2 reads YYEKEE (reference sequence). The CDR3 extends over 14 amino acids. The ends lost 3 bases at V and 8 bases at J; junction bases unmatched: 7. As DNA, the CDR3 is TGTGCCAGCAGCTCCGTGACAGGGTCCGAAAAACTGTTTTTT. Residues: CASSSVTGSEKLFF.

This rearrangement joins TRBV4-3 to TRBJ2-3; 9 nucleotides match TRBD1. After removal of 0 bases from V and 4 bases from J, the junction contained 11 bases not matched to a gene. The CDR3 is 18 residues long. Germline CDR1 is LGHNA and CDR2 is YSLEER. CDR3 in DNA: TGCGCCAGCAGCCAAGAGACCGGCAGGGGGACAGGGTCAGATACGCAGTATTTT. Translation gives CASSQETGRGTGSDTQYF.

The V call is TRBV7-2, the J call TRBJ1-3, with D maybe TRBD1 (5 bases). The CDR3 covers 15 residues. V gave up 5 bases and J gave up 1 base, with 12 bases separating them. Germline V gives CDR1 SGHTA, CDR2 FQGNSA. The CDR3 loop reads CASSRGLFSGNTIYF. The CDR3 DNA is TGTGCCAGCAGCAGGGGCCTCTTTTCTGGAAACACCATATATTTT.

The chain uses TRBV5-8 and TRBJ2-3; TRBD2 agrees at 8 bases. The germline gives CDR1 SGHTS, CDR2 YDEGEE. V was pared by 7 bases and J by 0 bases, with 10 bases of the junction left unmatched. CDR3 size: 16 residues. CDR3 bases: TGTGCCAGCTCTTCGGGAGCGGGAGCGAGCACAGATACGCAGTATTTT. This encodes CASSSGAGASTDTQYF.